These T cell receptor beta chains were read from a single sample in a study of human T cells and chemical hapten exposure. TCRdb redid the calling of the 5' RACE reads with MiXCR, one entry per CDR3 protein. The sample has more than 75,000 distinct CDR3 sequences, approximately 15% seen once. Receptor source: a female donor in good health. Each CDR3 is given with its conserved first and last residue. The order of the fields is CDR3 DNA, CDR3 protein, clone size, J gene, V gene, D gene. A D gene is named only where the DNA matches it firmly. Size values are once, few and many counts, or a class for expanded clones, and some rows have none.

TGTGCCAGCAGTTACTCCTGGGAAGCGAACACTGAAGCTTTCTTT CASSYSWEANTEAFF . TRBJ1-1 TRBV6-5 .
TGCAGTGCTAGAGACGAGGCAGCGGCCCACCCGGATACGCAGTATTTT CSARDEAAAHPDTQYF . TRBJ2-3 TRBV20-1 .
TGTGCCAGCAGTTGGACACCCGGCGACGAGCAGTACTTC CASSWTPGDEQYF . TRBJ2-7 TRBV6-5 .
TGCGCCAGCAGCTTGGTCGGGACACCCCGGGGTTTAGGCACCGGGGAGCTGTTTTTT CASSLVGTPRGLGTGELFF few TRBJ2-2 TRBV5-1 .
TGTGCCAGCAGCCCGGTCCAGGGATCCTACGAGCAGTACTTC CASSPVQGSYEQYF few TRBJ2-7 TRBV7-2 .
TGTGCCAGCAGCTTGGGAACAGGTGCTAATGAGCAGTTCTTC CASSLGTGANEQFF . TRBJ2-1 TRBV5-6 .
TGTGCCAGCAGTAACGACAGATATCAGCCCCAGCATTTT CASSNDRYQPQHF . TRBJ1-5 TRBV6-5 .
TGTGCCAGCAGTTTATCCGGATCGATAGGTTCACCCCTCCACTTT CASSLSGSIGSPLHF . TRBJ1-6 TRBV12-3/TRBV12-4 .
TGTGCCAGCAGCCAAGTGGCCAATCAGCCCCAGCATTTT CASSQVANQPQHF . TRBJ1-5 TRBV3-1 .
TGCAGTGCTAGAGCGGGAGGGATAACTAATGAAAAACTGTTTTTT CSARAGGITNEKLFF few TRBJ1-4 TRBV20-1 .
TGTGCCAGCAGCTCCGACAGGGTCCTTTTCTCCTACGAGCAGTACTTC CASSSDRVLFSYEQYF few TRBJ2-7 TRBV7-8 TRBD1
TGTGCCAGCAGCTTAAGGGGGGGGGCAGGTGATACGCAGTATTTT CASSLRGGAGDTQYF few TRBJ2-3 TRBV7-2 .
TGTGCCAGCAGTTTAGGACAGACCTACTATGGCTACACCTTC CASSLGQTYYGYTF few TRBJ1-2 TRBV28 .
TGCAGTGCTTCCAAGGGGACGAACACTGAAGCTTTCTTT CSASKGTNTEAFF few TRBJ1-1 TRBV20-1 .
TGCAGTGCTAGAGGTCACATGAACACCGGGGAGCTGTTTTTT CSARGHMNTGELFF few TRBJ2-2 TRBV20-1 .
TGTGCCAGCAGCTGGGACAGGGGTGTTACTGAAGCTTTCTTT CASSWDRGVTEAFF few TRBJ1-1 TRBV7-8 TRBD1
TGTGCCAGCAGCCGTTATTCGGGACCCGGCTACGAGCAGTACTTC CASSRYSGPGYEQYF few TRBJ2-7 TRBV3-1 .
TGTGCCAGCAGCCGCGCCCCAGGGGGCGAGGAAAAACTGTTTTTT CASSRAPGGEEKLFF . TRBJ1-4 TRBV7-2 TRBD1
TGCGCCAGCAGCTTGGATGGGGCGGTCAATCAGCCCCAGCATTTT CASSLDGAVNQPQHF . TRBJ1-5 TRBV5-1 .
TGTGCCAGCAGAGGGACAGTGAACTATGGCTACACCTTC CASRGTVNYGYTF . TRBJ1-2 TRBV2 TRBD1
TGCGCCAGCAGCTTCTCTCTCAATGAGCAGTTCTTC CASSFSLNEQFF . TRBJ2-1 TRBV5-1 .
TGCAGTGCTAGCCCCGGGAGGGCCTTCGACTACGAGCAGTACTTC CSASPGRAFDYEQYF . TRBJ2-7 TRBV20-1 TRBD2
TGTGCCAGCAGTTTAGAGGATGAGCAGTTCTTC CASSLEDEQFF many TRBJ2-1 TRBV28 .